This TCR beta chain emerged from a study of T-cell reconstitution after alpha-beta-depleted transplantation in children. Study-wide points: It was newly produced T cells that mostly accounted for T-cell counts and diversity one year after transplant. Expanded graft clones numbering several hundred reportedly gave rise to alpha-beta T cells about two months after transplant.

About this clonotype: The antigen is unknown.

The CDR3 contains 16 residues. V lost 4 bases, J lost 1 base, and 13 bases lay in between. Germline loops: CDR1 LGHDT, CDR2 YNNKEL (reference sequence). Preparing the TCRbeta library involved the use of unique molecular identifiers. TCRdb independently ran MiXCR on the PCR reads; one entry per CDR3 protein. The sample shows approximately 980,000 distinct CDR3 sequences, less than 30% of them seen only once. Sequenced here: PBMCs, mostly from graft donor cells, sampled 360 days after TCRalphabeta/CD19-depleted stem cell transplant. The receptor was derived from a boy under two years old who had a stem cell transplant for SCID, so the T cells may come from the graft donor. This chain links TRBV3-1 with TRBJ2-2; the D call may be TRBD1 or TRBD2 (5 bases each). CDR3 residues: CASSLGLRENTGELFF. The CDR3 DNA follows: TGTGCCAGCAGCCTCGGACTCAGGGAGAACACCGGGGAGCTGTTTTTT.